These 5 T cell receptor beta chains originate from one sample sequenced in a study of blood T cell repertoires in COVID-19. The repertoire was sequenced with immunoSEQ multiplex PCR; TCRdb's copy has only in-frame clones and lacks some. The sample has fewer than 500,000 clones, about 90% seen once; the top ten hold 1% to 1.5%. Sample: PBMCs or T cells enriched from blood (not recorded which). The receptors stem from a man aged 25-40 years who had recovered from COVID-19.

V and J are TRBV7-8 and TRBJ2-1; D not resolved. The CDR3 has 16 residues. CDR1 and CDR2 from the germline V gene are SGHVS and FQNEAQ. V lost 1 base to trimming and J lost 5 bases, with 15 bases between them. The CDR3 DNA sequence: TGTGCCAGCAGCTTAGGGGCTAATCTAAACAACAATGAGCAGTTCTTC. As protein: CASSLGANLNNNEQFF.

The J gene is TRBJ1-1, the V gene TRBV10-3; possible D gene TRBD1, 5 bases. CDR3 length: 15 amino acids. Looked up from germline, CDR1 is ENHRY and CDR2 is SYGVKD. V gave up 10 bases and J gave up 0 bases, with 18 bases separating them. The CDR3 spells CATTLTQGLNTEAFF. The CDR3 region has the DNA TGTGCCACAACTTTAACTCAGGGATTGAACACTGAAGCTTTCTTT.

The rearrangement uses TRBV11-2 and TRBJ1-1; 8 nucleotides agree with TRBD1. This CDR3 spans 18 amino acids. Germline V CDR1 and CDR2: SGHAT, FQNNGV. Losses at the gene ends were 7 bases for V and 0 bases for J; bases not matched to a gene: 16. CDR3 protein: CASTLRDRLTTMNTEAFF. The CDR3 bases are TGTGCCAGCACCCTCCGGGACAGGTTGACAACTATGAACACTGAAGCTTTCTTT.

The rearrangement joins TRBV19 to TRBJ1-2, with TRBD1 matching 7 bases. CDR1 LNHDA and CDR2 SQIVND come from the germline V gene (reference sequence). Trimming took 6 bases from V and 7 from J; bases not matched to a gene: 11. The CDR3 is 14 amino acids. Here the CDR3 DNA reads TGTGCCAGTAGACCCGACCCCCAGGGGGGTGGCTACACCTTC. Translating it yields CASRPDPQGGGYTF. The full variable domain, its missing parts supplied by reference TRBV19 and TRBJ1-2, is DGGITQSPKYLFRKEGQNVTLSCEQNLNHDAMYWYRQDPGQGLRLIYYSQIVNDFQKGDIAEGYSVSREKKESFPLTVTSAQKNPTAFYLCASRPDPQGGGYTFGSGTRLTVV.

As for this clone: Other DNA sequences in the sample encode the same CDR3. Written as DNA, the CDR3 is TGTGCCAGCAGCCCCCAGGGCGCAGATACGCAGTATTTT. Its translation: CASSPQGADTQYF. This sequence joins TRBV7-2 and TRBJ2-3; the D gene is possibly TRBD1 (5 bases). Deletions cut 5 bases from V and 4 bases from J, with 10 bases between. This CDR3 comprises 13 residues. CDR1 is SGHTA and CDR2 is FQGNSA in the germline V gene.